This T cell receptor beta chain is drawn from a study of T cell responses to AZD1222 COVID-19 vaccine. General observations from the study: Spike-specific TCRs gained breadth and depth after people received two AZD1222 doses. The donors showed a predominance of white British ancestry and of females, with possible underestimation of clonal diversity.

In the case of this clone: The antigen is not known.

This table comes from immunoSEQ multiplex PCR, and its TCRdb copy is limited to in-frame clones, with some not included. The sample lists more than 50,000 clones, 70% to 85% occurring once. This receptor was taken from an adult in good health. The input for sequencing was peripheral blood, taken on day 0 of AZD1222 vaccination.

CDR3 in amino acids: CASSLEGLSTDTQYF. In nucleotides, the CDR3 is TGTGCCAGCAGCTTAGAGGGGTTAAGCACAGATACGCAGTATTTT. J is TRBJ2-3 and V is TRBV7-6, with D maybe TRBD1 (5 bases). CDR1 SGHVS and CDR2 FNYEAQ come from the germline V gene. The CDR3 loop spans 15 amino acids. The V end lost 1 base, the J end lost 0 bases, and 8 bases lay between the germline ends.